This T cell receptor beta chain was identified in a study of T cell responses to AZD1222 COVID-19 vaccine. General study findings and limits: Nearly half of spike-specific TCRs reportedly target unmutated variant regions. Baseline seropositivity characterized only six AZD1222 recipients. Sampled repertoires all dated from after the peak T cell response. The breadth and depth of Spike-specific TCRs increased once two AZD1222 doses had been given.

This table comes from immunoSEQ multiplex PCR, and its TCRdb copy is limited to in-frame clones, with some not included. The table shows about 110,000 clones, with over 75% occurring only once. The CDR3 is made up of 17 amino acids. Trimming stripped 0 bases from V and 3 bases from J, with 18 bases between. Germline V gene sequence: CDR1 SGHRS, CDR2 YFSETQ. Note on this clone: Its target is unknown.

The specimen comprised peripheral blood, sampled on day 0 of AZD1222 vaccination. The chain joins TRBV5-1 to TRBJ1-2; possibly TRBD1 for D (6 bases). The receptor was derived from an adult in good health. For the CDR3, the DNA is TGCGCCAGCAGCTTGGAGTCCTTGGGGGGGCGGTACTATGGCTACACCTTC. Protein sequence: CASSLESLGGRYYGYTF.